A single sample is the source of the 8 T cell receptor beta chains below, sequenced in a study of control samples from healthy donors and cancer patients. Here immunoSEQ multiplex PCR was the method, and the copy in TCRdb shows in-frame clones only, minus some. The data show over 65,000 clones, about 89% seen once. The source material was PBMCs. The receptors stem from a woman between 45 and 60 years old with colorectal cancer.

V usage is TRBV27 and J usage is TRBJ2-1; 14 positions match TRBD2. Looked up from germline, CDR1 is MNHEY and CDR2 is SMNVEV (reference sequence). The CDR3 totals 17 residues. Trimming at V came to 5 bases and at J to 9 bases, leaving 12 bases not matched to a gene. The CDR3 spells CASSADRLAGGPSEQFF. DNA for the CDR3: TGTGCCAGCAGTGCCGACCGACTAGCGGGGGGGCCAAGTGAGCAGTTCTTC.

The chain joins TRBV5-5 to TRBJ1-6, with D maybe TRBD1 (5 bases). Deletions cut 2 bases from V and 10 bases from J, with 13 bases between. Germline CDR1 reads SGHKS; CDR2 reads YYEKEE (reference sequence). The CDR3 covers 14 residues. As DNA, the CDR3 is TGTGCCAGCAGCTTAGGACAAGCAGAGTCACCCCTCCACTTT. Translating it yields CASSLGQAESPLHF.

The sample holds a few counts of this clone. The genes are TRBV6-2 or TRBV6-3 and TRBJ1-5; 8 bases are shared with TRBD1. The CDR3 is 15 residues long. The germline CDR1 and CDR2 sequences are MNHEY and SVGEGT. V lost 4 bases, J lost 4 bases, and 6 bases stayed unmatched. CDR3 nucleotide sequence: TGTGCCAGCAGTTTCGGACAGGGCTGGAATCAGCCCCAGCATTTT. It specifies CASSFGQGWNQPQHF.

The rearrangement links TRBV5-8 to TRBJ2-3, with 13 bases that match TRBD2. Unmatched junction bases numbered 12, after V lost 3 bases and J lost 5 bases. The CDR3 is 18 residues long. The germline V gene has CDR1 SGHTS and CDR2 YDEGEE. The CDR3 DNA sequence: TGTGCCAGCAGCTGGACTACATGGACTAGCGGGAGAGGAGATACGCAGTATTTT. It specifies CASSWTTWTSGRGDTQYF.

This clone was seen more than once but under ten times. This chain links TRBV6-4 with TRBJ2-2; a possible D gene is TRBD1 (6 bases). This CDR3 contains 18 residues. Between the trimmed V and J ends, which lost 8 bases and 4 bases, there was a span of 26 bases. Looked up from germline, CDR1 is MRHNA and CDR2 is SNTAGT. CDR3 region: CASANVRDTLWGTGELFF. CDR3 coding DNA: TGTGCCAGCGCCAATGTCCGGGACACCCTTTGGGGCACCGGGGAGCTGTTTTTT.

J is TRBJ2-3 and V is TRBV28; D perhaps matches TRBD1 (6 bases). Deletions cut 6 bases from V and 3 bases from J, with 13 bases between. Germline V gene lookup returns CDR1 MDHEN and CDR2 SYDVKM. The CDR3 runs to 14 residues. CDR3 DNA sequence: TGTGCCAGCAGCCACAGGGCTTCAACAGATACGCAGTATTTT. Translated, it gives CASSHRASTDTQYF.

The CDR3 sequence is CASSWGPGLAGKETQYF. CDR3 nucleotide sequence: TGTGCCAGCAGTTGGGGTCCGGGACTAGCGGGGAAAGAGACCCAGTACTTC. The rearrangement joins TRBV2 to TRBJ2-5; 13 bases map to TRBD2. The V segment lost 5 bases and the J segment 3 bases; nucleotides outside the gene matches: 9. CDR3 length: 17 residues. Germline CDR1 is SNHLY and CDR2 is FYNNEI.

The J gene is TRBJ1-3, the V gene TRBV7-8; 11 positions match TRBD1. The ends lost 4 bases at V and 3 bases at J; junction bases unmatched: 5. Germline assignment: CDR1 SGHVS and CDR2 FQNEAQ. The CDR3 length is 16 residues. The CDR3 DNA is TGTGCCAGCAGCTCCAGGACAGGGGGCAATGGAAACACCATATATTTT. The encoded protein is CASSSRTGGNGNTIYF.